This TCR beta chain was obtained from a study of blood T cells in healthy people across ages (dated by TCRdb to between 2015 and 2017). The study in broad terms: In model experiments, template switching captured about one uniquely barcoded TCR beta cDNA molecule for every two T cells. The donors were split into four age groups: young (average around 15 years), middle-aged (around 37), aged (62) and long-lived (roughly 77). The study measured age-related changes in TCR beta repertoire diversity using deep sequencing normalized with unique cDNA molecular identifiers. Donors of different ages were randomly distributed across sequencing lanes to avoid experimental bias. Two additional independent replicas of 1 million unique cDNA reads from the same blood draw were analyzed for two donors (one aged 18 to 30 and one aged 80 or older).

The method behind the library was 5' RACE. Sequencing used an Illumina HiSeq 2500. A second about 6 to 11 cycle PCR used a sample-barcoded 5' primer and a J-beta primer mix. A unique molecular identifier was introduced onto each TCR beta cDNA molecule by a template-switch 5' adaptor carrying 12 random nucleotides. Each sample yielded at least 3 million CDR3-containing paired-end reads. First-strand cDNA was synthesized from all RNA with the Mint cDNA synthesis kit, primed by a TRBC-specific oligonucleotide. All cDNA was treated with uracil-DNA glycosylase and then went through a first 18-cycle PCR with the universal primers M1SS and BC2_uni_R. Per the source publication's procedure: Each sample was normalized by randomly selecting 1 million high-quality reads, each carrying a distinct molecular identifier. Instead of being binned into consensus sequences, reads with shared molecular identifiers were discarded. MiTCR, set to a Q25 quality threshold and the strictest error-elimination algorithm, was used for CDR3 identification, clonotype clustering and error correction. Lower-bound total TCR beta diversity was estimated with a nonparametric unseen species model using Euler transformation. The raw public reads went through TCRdb reprocessing: fastp at Q25, MiXCR clone calling, in-frame beta chains kept. Entries are consolidated by CDR3 protein sequence, retaining the most common genes and DNA. TCRdb, not the original authors, processed these V and J calls. The sample profile shows 650,000 to 800,000 distinct CDR3 sequences; more than 40% of them were found once. The top ten hold nearly 20% of the sample.

V has 3 bases trimmed and J has 8 bases trimmed; junction bases matching no gene number 10. CDR1 and CDR2, per the germline V gene, are SGHAT and FQNNGV. The CDR3, cysteine through phenylalanine, is 15 amino acids long. CDR3 DNA only is kept here, 45 bases in frame from base 1. Beyond this particular receptor, the publication reports: Estimates of total diversity from one million sequenced T cells were regarded as lower bounds and underestimates. As age increased, observed TCR beta diversity per million T cells dropped in a roughly linear way, and a significant reduction was already evident by age approximately 40. Compared with the aged group, the long-lived group had more naive CD4+ T cells, fewer expanded clones and increased TCR diversity, a pattern suggesting age selection. Conclusive comparison of naive and antigen-experienced compartments was prevented by the profiling of bulk unsorted PBMCs. There was a strong correlation between observed TCR beta diversity and the percentage of naive T cells measured by flow cytometry. Because donor CMV infection status was unknown, age-related changes in expanded clonotypes were potentially confounded.

To note about this clonotype: Its antigen has not been determined. Base qualities are not recorded, but no much larger clone differs from it by a single base.

The donors were some 39 Caucasian individuals from Russia, aged roughly 6 to 100 years, who were systemically healthy. About 9.8 milliliters of peripheral blood were drawn from each donor into EDTA-treated Vacutainer tubes. Ficoll-Paque density-gradient centrifugation was used to isolate PBMCs, with at least 7 million obtained per sample. Total RNA, at least 6 micrograms per sample, was extracted from PBMCs with Trizol reagent. For every donor, flow cytometry on a PBMC aliquot measured the percentage of naive CD45RAhigh/CD27high T cells. The TCR sequence derives from a man in his 60s in good health. Sequencing was carried out using blood. The chain is encoded by TRBV11-2 joined to TRBJ2-1; TRBD1 lines up with 7 middle nucleotides. The sequenced DNA is TGTGCCAGCAGCTTCAGGGGGATGGCCTTGGATGAGCAGTTCTTC. Its translation reads: CASSFRGMALDEQFF. With the rest looked up from the reference TRBV11-2 and TRBJ2-1 genes rather than sequenced, the full variable domain is EAGVAQSPRYKIIEKRQSVAFWCNPISGHATLYWYQQILGQGPKLLIQFQNNGVVDDSQLPKDRFSAERLKGVDSTLKIQPAKLEDSAVYLCASSFRGMALDEQFFGPGTRLTVL.